This is a list of T cell receptor beta chains from one sample in a study of cytomegalovirus exposure and HLA in healthy donors. This table comes from immunoSEQ multiplex PCR, and its TCRdb copy is limited to in-frame clones, with some not included. The sample has 60,000 to 90,000 clones; about 93% are singletons. Sequencing used PBMCs. These receptors were collected from a woman between 18 and 30 years old in good health and CMV-seronegative. Each CDR3 is given with its conserved first and last residue. The D gene is left open where the match is weak. A row's size may be missing; if present it is once, few, many or a size class.

>15|-|TRBV10-2|TRBJ1-2|-
TGCGCCAGCAGCACAGGGTTCATGGGAAACTATGGCTACACCTTC
CASSTGFMGNYGYTF
>19|-|TRBV6-4|TRBJ1-5|TRBD1
TGTGCCAGCAGTGACTCTGGACAGGGGGCAATTGATAGCAATCAGCCCCAGCATTTT
CASSDSGQGAIDSNQPQHF
>19|once|TRBV15|TRBJ1-1|TRBD1
TGTGCCACCAGCAGAGGGGCCGGGACAGGGGGCGAGGGTGGCACTGAAGCTTTCTTT
CATSRGAGTGGEGGTEAFF
>15|-|TRBV28|TRBJ1-5|-
TGTGCCAGCAGTTTATACGGAGACTCCAATCAGCCCCAGCATTTT
CASSLYGDSNQPQHF
>14|-|TRBV4-1|TRBJ1-1|-
TGCGCCAGCAGCTCTAGAACGGGTTACACTGAAGCTTTCTTT
CASSSRTGYTEAFF
>14|-|TRBV7-3|TRBJ1-1|-
TGTGCCAGCAGCTTAATTCTATCGAACACTGAAGCTTTCTTT
CASSLILSNTEAFF
>14|-|TRBV5-1|TRBJ1-1|TRBD1
TGCGCCAGCAGCTTGACAGGGGGCGAAACTGAAGCTTTCTTT
CASSLTGGETEAFF
>13|-|TRBV5-1|TRBJ1-1|-
TGCGCCGGTGCCAGGGGCCTGAACACTGAAGCTTTCTTT
CAGARGLNTEAFF
>15|-|TRBV30|TRBJ2-2|TRBD2
TGTGCCTGGAGGGTAGCGGGGGGGGGCATCGGGGAGCTGTTTTTT
CAWRVAGGGIGELFF
>11|-|TRBV2|TRBJ1-1|-
TGTGCCAGCAGTATCTACTTTGAAGCTTTCTTT
CASSIYFEAFF
>15|-|TRBV30|TRBJ1-3|-
TGTGCCTGGAGTTTGGGGGGGGCCTCTGGAAACACCATATATTTT
CAWSLGGASGNTIYF
>14|once|TRBV19|TRBJ1-6|-
TGTGGGCCCCTGACACCCAAAGGTTCGTCACCCCTCCACTTT
CGPLTPKGSSPLHF
>16|-|TRBV30|TRBJ2-7|-
TGTGCCTGGAGACCCAGCGGAGGGCGTGCCTCCTACGAGCAGTACTTC
CAWRPSGGRASYEQYF
>16|-|TRBV7-2|TRBJ1-3|-
TGTGCCAGCAGCTCATATACTAGGGTAGCTGGAAACACCATATATTTT
CASSSYTRVAGNTIYF
>15|once|TRBV6-1|TRBJ2-1|TRBD2
TGTGCCAGCAGTGAAGGCGGGGGATCCTACAATGAGCAGTTCTTC
CASSEGGGSYNEQFF
>12|-|TRBV14|TRBJ1-1|-
TGTGCCAGCAGCCAAGGTAACAGAAGAGCTTTCTTT
CASSQGNRRAFF
>17|-|TRBV9|TRBJ2-3|-
TGTGCCAGCAGCGTAGCCTACAGAGGGATTAGCACAGATACGCAGTATTTT
CASSVAYRGISTDTQYF
>15|-|TRBV5-1|TRBJ2-3|TRBD2
TGCGCCAGCAGCTTGGGGGGTAGCGGGGAAGATACGCAGTATTTT
CASSLGGSGEDTQYF
>15|-|TRBV4-3|TRBJ2-3|TRBD2
TGCGCCAGCGCTTTCGTGGCGGGGGGAGCAGATACGCAGTATTTT
CASAFVAGGADTQYF
>13|-|TRBV19|TRBJ1-2|-
TGTGCCAGTAGTAATCAGGGCGACTATGGCTACACCTTC
CASSNQGDYGYTF
>16|-|TRBV5-1|TRBJ1-1|-
TGCGCCAGCAGCCCCTGGACAGAAAGAATGAACACTGAAGCTTTCTTT
CASSPWTERMNTEAFF
>13|once|TRBV6-5|TRBJ2-3|-
TGTGCCAGCCAACCCGGGTTCGCAGATACGCAGTATTTT
CASQPGFADTQYF
>14|-|TRBV11-1|TRBJ2-7|TRBD1
TGTGCCAGCAGCTCGGGACAGGGGGCCGACGAGCAGTACTTC
CASSSGQGADEQYF
>14|-|TRBV10-3|TRBJ2-1|-
TGTGCCATCAGTGAGTCGAAACAGTACAATGAGCAGTTCTTC
CAISESKQYNEQFF
>13|-|TRBV9|TRBJ1-3|-
TGTGCCAGCAGCGTCGGACTCGGAAACACCATATATTTT
CASSVGLGNTIYF
>19|-|TRBV4-3|TRBJ2-1|-
TGCGCCAGCAGCCAAGATGCTCTCCGGGTACTCAGCTCCTACAATGAGCAGTTCTTC
CASSQDALRVLSSYNEQFF
>19|-|TRBV9|TRBJ1-2|TRBD1
TGTGCCAGCAGCGTAGCAGAGTCGGGACAGGGGATTAAAGACTATGGCTACACCTTC
CASSVAESGQGIKDYGYTF
>16|-|TRBV5-1|TRBJ2-2|TRBD2
TGCGCCAGCAGCTTCGAGCGGGGGGGCAACACCGGGGAGCTGTTTTTT
CASSFERGGNTGELFF
>14|-|TRBV5-1|TRBJ1-5|TRBD1
TGCGCCAGCAGCCCAGGGGGCTCGGGTCAGCCCCAGCATTTT
CASSPGGSGQPQHF
>16|few|TRBV6-4|TRBJ2-1|TRBD2
TGTGCCAGCAGTGACTCGATTAGCGGGGAGGTCGATGAGCAGTTCTTC
CASSDSISGEVDEQFF
>17|few|TRBV7-2|TRBJ2-3|-
TGTGCCAGCAGCTATTCCCGCCGGCAAGCGCCCACAGATACGCAGTATTTT
CASSYSRRQAPTDTQYF
>18|-|TRBV18|TRBJ1-4|-
TGTGCCAGCTCACCAAGGGGATCCGGGGGTGCTTCTAATGAAAAACTGTTTTTT
CASSPRGSGGASNEKLFF
>20|-|TRBV27|TRBJ1-5|TRBD1
TGTGCCAGCAGTCAGGACAGGAGGACTGTCCGGGACTTTCGGAATCAGCCCCAGCATTTT
CASSQDRRTVRDFRNQPQHF
>10|-|TRBV28|TRBJ1-1|-
TGTGCCACCGGACAGTCCAAAGCTTTCTTT
CATGQSKAFF
>15|-|TRBV19|TRBJ1-1|-
TGTGCCAGTAGCACCTACTACCCGGGGGGGACTGAAGCTTTCTTT
CASSTYYPGGTEAFF
>13|-|TRBV19|TRBJ2-2|TRBD1
TGTGCCAGTTCGACAGGGGACACCGGGGAGCTGTTTTTT
CASSTGDTGELFF
>17|-|TRBV5-1|TRBJ2-2|-
TGCGCCAGCAGTCCTATATTAAGGGCGGGAAACACCGGGGAGCTGTTTTTT
CASSPILRAGNTGELFF
>14|-|TRBV5-1|TRBJ2-7|TRBD1
TGCGCCAGCAAGGGGACAGGGGGCGACTACGAGCAGTACTTC
CASKGTGGDYEQYF
>13|-|TRBV7-3|TRBJ1-2|TRBD1
TGTGCCAGCAGCTCTAGGACAGGAGGTGGCTACACCTTC
CASSSRTGGGYTF
>12|-|TRBV7-3|TRBJ2-3|-
TGTGCCAGTGGCAGGGACACAGATACGCAGTATTTT
CASGRDTDTQYF
>14|-|TRBV5-1|TRBJ2-7|-
TGCGCCAGCAGCTTGGCACAGGGAGTCTACGAGCAGTACTTC
CASSLAQGVYEQYF
>15|-|TRBV19|TRBJ1-4|-
TGTGCCAGTAGTCGACGTGGGGAGTCTAATGAAAAACTGTTTTTT
CASSRRGESNEKLFF
>17|-|TRBV14|TRBJ1-1|-
TGTGCCAGCAGCTCACGACAGAACTTGCTAATGAACACTGAAGCTTTCTTT
CASSSRQNLLMNTEAFF
>15|-|TRBV30|TRBJ2-1|TRBD2
TGTGCCTGCAACCCACTAGCGGGGATCAACAATGAGCAGTTCTTC
CACNPLAGINNEQFF
>14|-|TRBV7-2|TRBJ2-7|TRBD1
TGTGCCAGCAGCTTAGACAGGGGACCCTACGAGCAGTACTTC
CASSLDRGPYEQYF
>14|-|TRBV7-6|TRBJ2-7|TRBD1
TGTGCCAGCAGCGCAAGTTCGACAGGGGTCGAGCAGTACTTC
CASSASSTGVEQYF
>17|-|TRBV19|TRBJ2-5|TRBD1
TGTGCCAGTAGTATAATTAACGTGACAGGGGACGTGGAGACCCAGTACTTC
CASSIINVTGDVETQYF
>13|-|TRBV6-4|TRBJ1-1|-
TGTGCCAGCAGTGATTTTAGATCGGGGAAAGCTTTCTTT
CASSDFRSGKAFF
>17|-|TRBV9|TRBJ2-1|TRBD1
TGTGCCAGCAGCGCTGAAAACCGGGACAGGAATTACAATGAGCAGTTCTTC
CASSAENRDRNYNEQFF
>14|-|TRBV6-6|TRBJ1-2|-
TGTGCCAGCAGTTACTCGACAGGTGACTATGGCTACACCTTC
CASSYSTGDYGYTF
>14|-|TRBV11-3|TRBJ2-7|-
TGTGCCAGCAGCTTAGATCGGCAGGGGGGCGAGCAGTACTTC
CASSLDRQGGEQYF
>15|once|TRBV5-1|TRBJ1-3|-
TGCGCCAGCAGCCCTAGGACAGACTCTGGAAACACCATATATTTT
CASSPRTDSGNTIYF
>15|-|TRBV27|TRBJ2-5|TRBD1
TGTGCCAGCAGTTTTGCGTACAGGGGGCGAGAGACCCAGTACTTC
CASSFAYRGRETQYF
>15|-|TRBV14|TRBJ1-4|TRBD1
TGTGCCAGCAGCCGCAGGGGACAGGGGGGCGAAAAACTGTTTTTT
CASSRRGQGGEKLFF
>15|once|TRBV7-6|TRBJ2-7|TRBD1
TGTGCCAGCAGCTTCAGGACAGGGGGCACCTACGAGCAGTACTTC
CASSFRTGGTYEQYF
>14|-|TRBV9|TRBJ2-3|TRBD2
TGTGCCAGCAGTCCGGGAGGGAGCACAGATACGCAGTATTTT
CASSPGGSTDTQYF
>18|-|TRBV27|TRBJ1-2|-
TGTGCCAGCAGCCCCAGGCAGGGCCCCCCGACCACTAACTATGGCTACACCTTC
CASSPRQGPPTTNYGYTF